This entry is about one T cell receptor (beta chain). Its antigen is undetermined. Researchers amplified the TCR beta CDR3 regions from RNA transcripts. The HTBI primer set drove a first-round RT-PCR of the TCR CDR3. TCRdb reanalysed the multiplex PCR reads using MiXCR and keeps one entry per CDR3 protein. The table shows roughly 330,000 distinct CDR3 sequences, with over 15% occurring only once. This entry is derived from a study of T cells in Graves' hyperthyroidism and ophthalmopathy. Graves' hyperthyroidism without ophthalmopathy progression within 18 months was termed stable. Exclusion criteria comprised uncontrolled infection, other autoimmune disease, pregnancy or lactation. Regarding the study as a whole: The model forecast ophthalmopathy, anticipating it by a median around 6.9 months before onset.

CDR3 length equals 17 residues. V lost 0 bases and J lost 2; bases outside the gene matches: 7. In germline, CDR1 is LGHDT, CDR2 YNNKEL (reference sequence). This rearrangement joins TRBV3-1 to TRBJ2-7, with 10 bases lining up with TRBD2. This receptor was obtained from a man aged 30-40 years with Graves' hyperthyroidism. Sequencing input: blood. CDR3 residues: CASSQEPLAGAAYEQYF. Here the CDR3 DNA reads TGTGCCAGCAGCCAAGAACCCCTAGCGGGAGCGGCCTACGAGCAGTACTTC.